A selection of T cell receptor delta chains follows, all from one sample in a study of gamma-delta chains in newborns, infants, children. TCRdb made new clone calls on the reads using CATT. The sample yields more than 1,500 delta-chain clones, about 8% seen once. The sequencing input was blood. Receptor source: a child who was a newborn, infant or young child, either healthy, febrile or measles-vaccinated (not recorded which). Both conserved end residues are part of each CDR3. A D gene is named only where the DNA matches it firmly. Not all rows give a size; the values are once, few, many and, for expanded clones, a class.

clone size	D gene	V gene	J gene	CDR3 DNA	CDR3 protein
large	TRDD3	TRDV1	TRDJ3	TGTGCTCTTGGGGAAAGGGGGGATACTTCCTGGGACACCCGACAGATGTTTTTC	CALGERGDTSWDTRQMFF
.	TRDD3	TRDV2	TRDJ1	TGTGCCACCGGCCTTGGGGGATACACCTATACACCCATCTTT	CATGLGGYTYTPIF
few	TRDD3	TRDV2	TRDJ1	TGTGCCGGTGACGGACGGGGGGATACCGATAAACTCATCTTT	CAGDGRGDTDKLIF
few	TRDD3	TRDV1	TRDJ1	TGTGCTCTTTGCTCCCGGAGGCGGGGGATAGGAGCCGATAAACTCATCTTT	CALCSRRRGIGADKLIF
.	TRDD3	TRDV1	TRDJ1	TGTGCTCTTGGGGAACTTTTATGCTTGTACTGGGGGATACACTACACCGATAAACTCATCTTT	CALGELLCLYWGIHYTDKLIF
medium-sized	TRDD3	TRDV1	TRDJ1	TGTGCTCTTGGGGAACCAAAGGGTATGGCTTCCTACGATGTACTGGGGGATTCCCTCCCCGATAAACTCATCTTT	CALGEPKGMASYDVLGDSLPDKLIF
large	.	TRDV1	TRDJ1	TGTGCTCTTGGGGAAGGCCCCTATGTACTGGTTAAACTCATCTTT	CALGEGPYVLVKLIF
few	TRDD3	TRDV1	TRDJ2	TGTGCTCTTGGGGAACTAGCCCTCGCGCGCGGCGCACTGGGGGCCGCAGCTTTGACAGCACAACCCTTCTTT	CALGELALARGALGAAALTAQPFF
medium-sized	.	TRDV1	TRDJ2	TGTGCTCTTGGGGAACTCAGACCGTACACTGGGAGGGAAGCTTTGACAGCACAACTCTTCTTT	CALGELRPYTGREALTAQLFF
.	.	TRDV1	TRDJ2	TGTGCTCTTGGGGGAGGTGGGAGGACCGGGGCGTTGACAGCACAACTCTTCTTT	CALGGGGRTGALTAQLFF
large	TRDD3	TRDV1	TRDJ1	TGTGCTCTTGGGGAAGGGAACTCTGGATACGGAATCCTCGATAAACTCATCTTT	CALGEGNSGYGILDKLIF
large	TRDD3	TRDV2	TRDJ2	TGTGCCTGTAACACCGGTCGACTGGGGGATAGAAAGGGGAATCTGACAGCACAACTCTTCTTT	CACNTGRLGDRKGNLTAQLFF
large	TRDD3	TRDV1	TRDJ1	TGTGCTCTTGGGGGGGCTACGGCCCTACTGGGGGACACCGATAAACTCATCTTT	CALGGATALLGDTDKLIF
large	.	TRDV1	TRDJ1	TGTGCTCTTGGGGAACTTCCTTCCTACTGGGGGCCCTACCACACCGATAAACTCATCTTT	CALGELPSYWGPYHTDKLIF
.	.	TRDV1	TRDJ1	TGTGCTAGTGGGGTAGGGGGGTACACCGACAAACTCATCTTT	CASGVGGYTDKLIF
medium-sized	.	TRAV29/DV5	TRDJ2	.	CSVLLCSKRRGWTIFRPTGGYPPRTAQLFF
medium-sized	TRDD3	TRDV1	TRDJ1	TGTGCTCTTGGGGAAGGGGAGGTCTCCTACAGAGACGAGGGATACGGTAAACTCATCTTT	CALGEGEVSYRDEGYGKLIF
large	TRDD2	TRDV1	TRDJ1	TGTGCTCTTGGGGAACTCTTCTACCTTCCTTTTAGTGGGGACCATACACCCTTTTCGTACACCGATAAACTCATCTTT	CALGELFYLPFSGDHTPFSYTDKLIF
few	TRDD3	TRDV1	TRDJ1	TGTGCTCTTGGGGAATGGTGCACTGGGGGTTTCTACACCGATAAACTCATCTTT	CALGEWCTGGFYTDKLIF
large	TRDD2	TRDV1	TRDJ1	TGTGCTCTTGGGGAACTAGGACCCCTTCCTACCAATCGGGGGGCCACTCCGCACACCGATAAACTCATCTTT	CALGELGPLPTNRGATPHTDKLIF
.	.	TRAV29/DV5	TRDJ1	.	CSVLLCSKRARAYWATDKLIF
few	.	TRDV1	TRDJ1	TGTGCTCTTGGGGATCGGCCTTCCTACTGGGGGGAACGCTTGTACACCGATAAACTCATCTTT	CALGDRPSYWGERLYTDKLIF
.	.	TRDV1	TRDJ1	TGTGCTCTTGGGGGACTACGTACTGGCACCCTTAACACCGATAAACTCATCTTT	CALGGLRTGTLNTDKLIF
few	TRDD3	TRDV1	TRDJ2	TGTGCTCTTGGGGTCTCCCTATGGGGGATTGGGGAAGGTTTGATAGCACAACTCTTCTTT	CALGVSLWGIGEGLIAQLFF
.	TRDD3	TRDV1	TRDJ1	TGTGCTAGTGGGGGAAAGTGGTGGGGGATAAACACCGATAAACTCATCTTT	CASGGKWWGINTDKLIF
medium-sized	TRDD3	TRDV1	TRDJ1	TGTGCTCTTGGGGAACTCGGCCTTCCGCCCCTTACTGGGGGTTATTACACCGATAAACTCATCTTT	CALGELGLPPLTGGYYTDKLIF
.	.	TRDV2	TRDJ3	TGTGCCACCGTATTATCCTGGGACACCCACCCAATGTTTTTC	CATVLSWDTHPMFF
medium-sized	TRDD3	TRDV1	TRDJ2	TGTGCTCTTGGGGAACTAGCCCTCGCGCGCGGCGCACTGGGGGCCGCAGCTTTGACAGCACAACTCTTCTTT	CALGELALARGALGAAALTAQLFF
large	TRDD3	TRDV1	TRDJ2	TGTGCTCTTGGGGAACTGTCGTGGGACTGGGGGATAGCTAAGCAGCCTACAGCACAACTCTTCTTT	CALGELSWDWGIAKQPTAQLFF
.	TRDD3	TRDV2	TRDJ3	TGTGCCACCTGGGGGATCCGCAACTCCTGGGCCACCCGACAGATGTTTTTC	CATWGIRNSWATRQMFF
medium-sized	TRDD3	TRDV1	TRDJ1	TGTGCTCTTGGGGAACTTTTATACTTGTACTGGGGGATACACTACACCGATAAACTCATCTTT	CALGELLYLYWGIHYTDKLIF
.	.	TRDV2	TRDJ3	TGTGCCTGTGACCCTGGAAGGGGGGCCGGCTCCTGGGACACCCGACAGATGTTTTTC	CACDPGRGAGSWDTRQMFF
large	.	TRDV1	TRDJ1	TGTGCTCTTGGGGAACTGAGGAAGAACCCGGGGGGGGACTTGTACACCGATAAACTCATCTTT	CALGELRKNPGGDLYTDKLIF
.	TRDD3	TRDV2	TRDJ1	TGTGCCATACTGGGGGACCCCGATAAACTCATCTTT	CAILGDPDKLIF
large	.	TRDV1	TRDJ2	TGTGCTCTTGGGGTCTTCCTATGGGGGATTGGGGAAGGTTTGACAGCACAACTCTTCTTT	CALGVFLWGIGEGLTAQLFF
large	.	TRDV1	TRDJ1	TGTGCTCTTGGGGAACTCCTTGGAAGCGATAAACTCATCTTT	CALGELLGSDKLIF
medium-sized	TRDD3	TRDV1	TRDJ1	TGTGCTCTTTTTCTGAGGACGGATACGTTATGGTACACCGATAAACTCATCTTT	CALFLRTDTLWYTDKLIF
large	.	TRDV1	TRDJ2	TGTGCTCTTGGGGATCCACTTTTCCATACAGGGGTTTTGACAGCACAACTCTTCTTT	CALGDPLFHTGVLTAQLFF
few	TRDD2	TRDV1	TRDJ1	TGTGCTCTTGGGGAACCCCTGGGCCTTCCTACCGGGGAAGGCGATAAACTCATCTTT	CALGEPLGLPTGEGDKLIF
medium-sized	TRDD3	TRDV1	TRDJ1	TGTGCTCTTGGGGAATCGAATTTTCTCAACACCCGTTCCCCGTCGGCATTGGTGGTTCCCCGTGTCACTGGGGGAAGCACCGATAAACTCATCTTT	CALGESNFLNTRSPSALVVPRVTGGSTDKLIF
large	.	TRDV2	TRDJ3	TGTGCCTGTGACACCGGGGCCCCCTGGGACACCCGACAGATGTTTTTC	CACDTGAPWDTRQMFF
once	TRDD3	TRDV1	TRDJ1	TGTGCTAGTGGGGCGAGGGGATACGAAGAAGATAAACTCATCTTT	CASGARGYEEDKLIF
medium-sized	.	TRDV1	TRDJ1	TGTGCTCTTGGGCAGCCTTCCTATCGGAGGGGGATCCCCTCCGATGGGCTCATCTTC	CALGQPSYRRGIPSDGLIF